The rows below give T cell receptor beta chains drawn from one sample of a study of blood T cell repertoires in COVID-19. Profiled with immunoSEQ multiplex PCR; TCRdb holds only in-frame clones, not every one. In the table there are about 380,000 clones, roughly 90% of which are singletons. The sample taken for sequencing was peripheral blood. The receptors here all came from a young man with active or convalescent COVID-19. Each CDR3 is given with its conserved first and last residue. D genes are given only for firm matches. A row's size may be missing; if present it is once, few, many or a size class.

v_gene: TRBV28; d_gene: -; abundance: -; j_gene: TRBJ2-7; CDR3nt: TGTGCCAGCAAGTTGGGGACAACCTACGAGCAGTACTTC; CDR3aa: CASKLGTTYEQYF
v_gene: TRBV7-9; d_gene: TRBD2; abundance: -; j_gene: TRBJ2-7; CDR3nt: TGTGCCAGCAGCCCGAGGACTAGCGGGAGGGGAACGGAGCAGTACTTC; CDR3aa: CASSPRTSGRGTEQYF
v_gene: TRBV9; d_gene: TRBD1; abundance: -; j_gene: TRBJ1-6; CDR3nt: TGTGCCAGCAGTGTGGGGACAGTCACCTCACCCCTCCACTTT; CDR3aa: CASSVGTVTSPLHF
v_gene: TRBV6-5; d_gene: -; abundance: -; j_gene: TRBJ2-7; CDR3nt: TGTGCCAGCAGGCCTTACCCGGGGTCCTACGAGCAGTACTTC; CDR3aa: CASRPYPGSYEQYF
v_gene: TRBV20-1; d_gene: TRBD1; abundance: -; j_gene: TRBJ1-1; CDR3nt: TGCAGTGCTAGTGGACAGGTTGTAGCTGAAGCTTTCTTT; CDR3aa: CSASGQVVAEAFF
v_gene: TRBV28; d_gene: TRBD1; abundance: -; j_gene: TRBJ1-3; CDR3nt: TGTGCCAGCAGTTTCACAGGGGGCGCGAATGGAAACACCATATATTTT; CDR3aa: CASSFTGGANGNTIYF
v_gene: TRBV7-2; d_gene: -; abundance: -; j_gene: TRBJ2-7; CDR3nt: TGTGCCAGCAGGTTCGGGGTTGAGTACGAGCAGTACTTC; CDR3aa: CASRFGVEYEQYF
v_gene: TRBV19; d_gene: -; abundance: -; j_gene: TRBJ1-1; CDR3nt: TGTGCCAGTAGCCTTATCCGGGACACCACTGAAGCTTTCTTT; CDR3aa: CASSLIRDTTEAFF
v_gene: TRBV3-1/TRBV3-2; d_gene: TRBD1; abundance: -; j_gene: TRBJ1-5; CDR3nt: TGTGCCAGCAGCCAAGAAAAAGCCGGGACAGGGTTAAGTCAGCCCCAGCATTTT; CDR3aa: CASSQEKAGTGLSQPQHF
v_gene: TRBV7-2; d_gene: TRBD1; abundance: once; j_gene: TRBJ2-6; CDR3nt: TGTGCTCACGACCCAGGGGGCTCTGGGGCCAACGTGCTGACTTTC; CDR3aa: CAHDPGGSGANVLTF
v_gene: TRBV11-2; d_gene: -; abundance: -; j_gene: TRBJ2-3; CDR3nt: TGTGCCAGCAGCTTTCCCGGTAGCACAGATACGCAGTATTTT; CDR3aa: CASSFPGSTDTQYF
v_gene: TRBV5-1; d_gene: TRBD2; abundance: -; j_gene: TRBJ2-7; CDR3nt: TGCGCCAGCAGCGGGGGGGATTATTACGAGCAGTACTTC; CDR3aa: CASSGGDYYEQYF
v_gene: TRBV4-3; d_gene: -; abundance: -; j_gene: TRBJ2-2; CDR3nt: TGCGCCAGCAGCCGATCGAGGGGGGAGCTGTTTTTT; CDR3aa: CASSRSRGELFF
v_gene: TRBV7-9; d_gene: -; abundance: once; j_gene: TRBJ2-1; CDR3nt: TGTGCCAGCAGCTTTATCGAGCGGGTGATAAATGAGCAGTTCTTC; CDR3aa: CASSFIERVINEQFF
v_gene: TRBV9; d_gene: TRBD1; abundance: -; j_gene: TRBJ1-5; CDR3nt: TGTGCCAGCAGCGTAGGACAGGGCAACAATCAGCCCCAGCATTTT; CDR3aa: CASSVGQGNNQPQHF
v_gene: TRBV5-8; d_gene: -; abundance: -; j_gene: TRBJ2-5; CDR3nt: TGTGCCAGCAGCGAGGATTCCCAAGAGACCCAGTACTTC; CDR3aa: CASSEDSQETQYF
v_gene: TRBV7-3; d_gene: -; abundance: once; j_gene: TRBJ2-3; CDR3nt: TGTGCCAGCAGCTTCCTCTCGGGGACTCGCACAGATACGCAGTATTTT; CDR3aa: CASSFLSGTRTDTQYF
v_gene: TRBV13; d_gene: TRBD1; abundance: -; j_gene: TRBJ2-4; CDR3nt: TGTGCCAGCAGCGGGACAGGGGAAAACATTCAGTACTTC; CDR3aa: CASSGTGENIQYF
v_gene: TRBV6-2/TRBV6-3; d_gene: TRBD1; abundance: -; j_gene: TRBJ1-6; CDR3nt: TGTGCCAGCAGTAGTCGGGACAGAGGAACCCTCCACTTT; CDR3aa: CASSSRDRGTLHF
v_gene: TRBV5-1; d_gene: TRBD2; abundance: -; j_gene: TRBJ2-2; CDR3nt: TGCGCCAGCAGCTTGCCTAGCGGGGGGGCCGTGGACACCGGGGAGCTGTTTTTT; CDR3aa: CASSLPSGGAVDTGELFF
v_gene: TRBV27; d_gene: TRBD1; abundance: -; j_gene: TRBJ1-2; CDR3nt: TGTGCCAGCACCCTAGGGGGTACAGGGGGCGATGGCTATGGCTACACCTTC; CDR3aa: CASTLGGTGGDGYGYTF
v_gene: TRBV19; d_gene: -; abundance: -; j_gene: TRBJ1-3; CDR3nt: TGTGCCAGTAGTATACAGGTCTATGGAAACACCATATATTTT; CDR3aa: CASSIQVYGNTIYF
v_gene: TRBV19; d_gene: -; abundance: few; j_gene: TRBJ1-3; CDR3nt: TGTGCCAGTAGTATATTCCCTACGGGCTCTGGAAACACCATATATTTT; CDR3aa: CASSIFPTGSGNTIYF
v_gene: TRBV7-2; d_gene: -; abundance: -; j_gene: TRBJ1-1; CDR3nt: TGTGCCAGCAGCCAAAGGTTCGACTGGGCTTTCTTT; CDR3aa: CASSQRFDWAFF
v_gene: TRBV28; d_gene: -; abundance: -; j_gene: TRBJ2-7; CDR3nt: TGTGCCAGCAGGGAGGGGACTCTAGACGAGCAGTACTTC; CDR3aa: CASREGTLDEQYF
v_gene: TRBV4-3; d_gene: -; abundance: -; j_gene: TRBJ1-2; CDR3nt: TGCGCCAGCAGCCCCCGAACAGGCCAGTTGGATGGCTACACCTTC; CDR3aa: CASSPRTGQLDGYTF
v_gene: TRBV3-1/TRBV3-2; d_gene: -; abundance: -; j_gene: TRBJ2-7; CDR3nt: TGTGCCAGCAGCCAAGTGGCTCTTAAAGACGAGCAGTACTTC; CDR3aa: CASSQVALKDEQYF
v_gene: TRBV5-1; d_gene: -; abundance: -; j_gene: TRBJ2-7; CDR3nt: TGCGCCAGCAGCTTGGCCGGGTCCCACGAGCAGTACTTC; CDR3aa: CASSLAGSHEQYF
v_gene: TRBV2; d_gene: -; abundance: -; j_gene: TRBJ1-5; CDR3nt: TGTGCCAGCAGTGGGCCCTGGGGGGGGCAGCCCCAGCATTTT; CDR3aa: CASSGPWGGQPQHF
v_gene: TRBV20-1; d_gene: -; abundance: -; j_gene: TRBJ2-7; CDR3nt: TGCAGTGGGGGCAGAGACGAGCAGTACTTC; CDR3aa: CSGGRDEQYF
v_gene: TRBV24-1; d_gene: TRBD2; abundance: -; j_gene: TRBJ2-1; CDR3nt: TGTGCCACCAGTGACTCCTGGACTAGCGGGGGGCCGCTGGAGCAGTTCTTC; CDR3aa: CATSDSWTSGGPLEQFF
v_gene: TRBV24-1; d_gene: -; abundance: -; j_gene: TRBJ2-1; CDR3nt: TGTGCCACCAGTGACCAACAGGGTAGCTATGAGCAGTTCTTC; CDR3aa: CATSDQQGSYEQFF